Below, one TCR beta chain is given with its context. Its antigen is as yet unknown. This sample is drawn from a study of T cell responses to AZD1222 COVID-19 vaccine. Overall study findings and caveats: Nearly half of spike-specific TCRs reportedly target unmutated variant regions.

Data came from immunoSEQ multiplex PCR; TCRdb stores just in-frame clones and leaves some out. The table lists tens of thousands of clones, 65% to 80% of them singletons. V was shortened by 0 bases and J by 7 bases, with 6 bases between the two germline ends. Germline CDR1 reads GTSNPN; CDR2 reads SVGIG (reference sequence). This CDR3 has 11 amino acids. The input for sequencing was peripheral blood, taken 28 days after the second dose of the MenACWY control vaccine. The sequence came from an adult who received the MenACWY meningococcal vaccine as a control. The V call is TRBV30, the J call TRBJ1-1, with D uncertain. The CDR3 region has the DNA TGTGCCTGGAGTGTCAAGGTTGAAGCTTTCTTT. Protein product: CAWSVKVEAFF.